Shown below are 21 T cell receptor beta chains from a single sample sequenced in a study of spatial heterogeneity in lung cancer. Time point described: sample taken at primary tumor resection. Whole RNA, which was extracted from tumor, nontumor lung tissue or frozen PBMC, was sequenced without any cell sorting. From the 5' RACE reads, TCRdb called clonotypes with MiXCR, one entry per CDR3 protein. The data show some 23,000 distinct CDR3 sequences, 6.9% seen once. The input for sequencing was PBMCs, taken at surgery. The source is a male donor with early-stage non-small cell lung cancer.

The table lists this clonotype with many counts. The chain is built from TRBV3-1 and TRBJ2-5, with D perhaps matching TRBD2 (6 bases). This CDR3 has 12 residues. Between the trimmed V and J ends, which lost 7 bases and 7 bases, there was a span of 13 bases. Per the germline V gene, CDR1 is LGHDT and CDR2 is YNNKEL (reference sequence). CDR3 protein: CASTEGEGTQYF. The CDR3 DNA is TGTGCCAGCACGGAGGGCGAGGGGACCCAGTACTTC.

This clonotype was seen only a few times. J is TRBJ1-2 and V is TRBV5-5; D call uncertain. CDR1 and CDR2 (germline): SGHKS, YYEKEE (reference sequence). The V gene lost 6 bases and the J gene lost 2 bases, with 14 bases spanning the gap. The CDR3 loop spans 14 amino acids. CDR3 DNA sequence: TGTGCCAGCACCTGGGCCCCCGAAAACTATGGCTACACCTTC. Amino acids: CASTWAPENYGYTF.

V and J are TRBV18 and TRBJ2-1; 7 nucleotides match TRBD2. Germline CDR1 is KGHSH and CDR2 is LQKENI. V shed 2 bases and J 0 bases; nucleotides not matched to a gene: 4. The CDR3 contains 16 residues. The DNA of the CDR3 is TGTGCCAGCTCACCAGTCGGGGGGAGCTCCTACAATGAGCAGTTCTTC. As protein: CASSPVGGSSYNEQFF.

This clonotype appeared many times. The gene calls are TRBV12-3 or TRBV12-4 and TRBJ1-1; D might be TRBD1 (6 bases). V dropped 9 bases and J dropped 3 bases, with 17 bases sitting between them. The CDR3 extends over 14 amino acids. CDR3 nucleotides: TGTGCCAGTTTACGGCAGGGGTTGGACACTGAAGCTTTCTTT. Translating gives CASLRQGLDTEAFF.

This clonotype was detected only a few times. This chain connects TRBV3-1 to TRBJ2-5; D may be TRBD2 (5 bases). Germline V CDR1 and CDR2: LGHDT, YNNKEL (reference sequence). The germline V and J ends were trimmed by 0 bases and 9 bases, with 20 bases remaining between them. The CDR3 sequence is 16 residues long. The CDR3 is CASSQESTRRDLAQYF. The CDR3 nucleotides are TGTGCCAGCAGCCAAGAGTCTACTCGCCGGGATTTGGCCCAGTACTTC.

This clonotype is classed as medium-sized. The chain recombines TRBV11-2 with TRBJ1-1, with D unresolved. Trimming shortened V by 1 base and J by 7 bases, and 4 bases separated the two germline ends. The CDR3 spans 11 residues. Germline V gene data show CDR1 as SGHAT and CDR2 as FQNNGV. DNA for the CDR3: TGTGCCAGCAGCTTAGGTGGTGAAGCTTTCTTT. It encodes CASSLGGEAFF.

This clonotype was recorded many times. The chain carries TRBV6-2 or TRBV6-3 and TRBJ2-1; 7 nucleotides agree with TRBD1. V shed 6 bases, J shed 4 bases, and the junction held 6 bases outside the gene matches. CDR1 is MNHEY, CDR2 SVGEGT, per germline. The length of the CDR3 is 14 residues. The CDR3 bases are TGTGCCAGCAGAGAAGGGGGCTTGTACAATGAGCAGTTCTTC. This translates into CASREGGLYNEQFF.

This clonotype has at least ten counts. The genes are TRBV12-3 or TRBV12-4 and TRBJ2-2; 9 nucleotides line up with TRBD2. The CDR3 is made up of 15 amino acids. V shed 2 bases and J 5 bases; nucleotides not matched to a gene: 3. The CDR3 sequence is CASSLKAGGTGELFF. The CDR3 region has the DNA TGTGCCAGCAGTTTAAAAGCGGGGGGTACCGGGGAGCTGTTTTTT.

This clonotype was seen repeatedly, ten times or more. The V gene is TRBV7-6, the J gene TRBJ2-2; 8 bases are shared with TRBD2. The germline V gene encodes CDR1 SGHVS and CDR2 FNYEAQ. The CDR3 length is 16 residues. J lost 5 bases, V lost 6 bases, and 11 bases had no gene match. The CDR3: CASSPTGTRSTGELFF. For the CDR3, the DNA is TGTGCCAGCAGTCCGACCGGGACTAGAAGTACCGGGGAGCTGTTTTTT.

Many counts were recorded for this clonotype. The chain carries TRBV3-1 and TRBJ2-1; 7 bases line up with TRBD2. The CDR3 is made up of 16 amino acids. Germline CDR1 LGHDT, CDR2 YNNKEL (reference sequence). V lost 1 base, J lost 5 bases, and 8 bases stayed unmatched. The CDR3 reads CASSQGVPGGHNEQFF. DNA for the CDR3: TGTGCCAGCAGCCAAGGGGTCCCGGGGGGTCACAATGAGCAGTTCTTC.

This clonotype qualifies as medium-sized. V and J are TRBV28 and TRBJ1-4; D is unresolved. CDR1 is MDHEN and CDR2 is SYDVKM in the germline V gene. Trimming pared 6 bases from V and 3 bases from J, leaving 14 bases between. The CDR3 runs to 15 residues. CDR3 protein: CASSPPTAPNEKLFF. CDR3 DNA sequence: TGTGCCAGCAGCCCACCGACGGCGCCTAATGAAAAACTGTTTTTT.

This clonotype showed up just a few times. This chain links TRBV6-5 with TRBJ1-1; D gene ambiguous. Trimming cost V 4 bases and J 7 bases, with 7 bases left between them. Germline CDR1 and CDR2: MNHEY and SVGAGI. The CDR3 covers 11 residues. CDR3 sequence: CASSSSYEAFF. The CDR3 DNA reads TGTGCCAGCAGTTCCTCCTATGAAGCTTTCTTT.

In this sample, this clonotype is medium-sized. This CDR3 is CASSLPSLGTNAVTEAFF. CDR3 coding DNA: TGTGCCAGCAGTTTACCTTCTTTAGGGACGAATGCAGTAACTGAAGCTTTCTTT. V gene TRBV28 combines with J gene TRBJ1-1; D possibly corresponds to TRBD1 (5 bases). V was clipped by 2 bases and J by 5 bases, with 24 bases between them. CDR1 and CDR2 from the germline V gene are MDHEN and SYDVKM. This CDR3 is built from 18 residues.

The DNA of the CDR3 is TGTGCCAGCAGCTCCGAGGAGGGGCGTGAGCAGTTCTTC. Its protein product is CASSSEEGREQFF. This chain links TRBV11-2 with TRBJ2-1; tentatively, D is TRBD2 (6 bases). Germline V gene sequence: CDR1 SGHAT, CDR2 FQNNGV. Deletions cut 4 bases from V and 9 bases from J, with 13 bases between. The CDR3 runs 13 residues.

In its sample, this clonotype was seen many times. The rearrangement links TRBV7-8 to TRBJ1-6; 7 bases match TRBD1. The CDR3 length is 18 residues. Germline V gene lookup returns CDR1 SGHVS and CDR2 FQNEAQ. Losses at the gene ends were 3 bases for V and 5 bases for J; bases not matched to a gene: 13. The CDR3 loop is CASSFRTGSGADNSPLHF. The CDR3 DNA reads as TGTGCCAGCAGCTTTCGGACAGGCTCAGGGGCGGATAATTCACCCCTCCACTTT.

This clonotype was counted between two and nine times. The chain is built from TRBV20-1 and TRBJ1-2, with 8 bases aligning to TRBD1. Trimming removed 2 bases from V and 3 bases from J; junction bases left unmatched: 5. In germline, CDR1 is DFQATT, CDR2 SNEGSKA (reference sequence). The CDR3 sequence is 14 residues long. Written as DNA, the CDR3 is TGCAGTGCTAGAAACAGGGGGATTGACTATGGCTACACCTTC. Translation: CSARNRGIDYGYTF.

This clonotype has a handful of counts. The chain links TRBV28 to TRBJ2-1; D gene ambiguous. With 6 bases removed from V and 0 bases from J, the gap between germline ends came to 15 bases. CDR1 MDHEN and CDR2 SYDVKM come from the germline V gene. The CDR3 sequence is 16 residues long. CDR3 sequence: CASREKPTNSYNEQFF. DNA of the CDR3: TGTGCCAGCAGGGAGAAGCCCACGAACTCCTACAATGAGCAGTTCTTC.

By sample fraction, this clonotype is medium-sized. The rearrangement joins TRBV28 to TRBJ2-7, with D tentatively TRBD1 (6 bases). The CDR3 is 13 amino acids. The germline V gene has CDR1 MDHEN and CDR2 SYDVKM. Deletions cut 4 bases from V and 3 bases from J, with 10 bases between. The CDR3: CASSSRQDYEQYF. The CDR3 DNA reads TGTGCCAGCAGTTCTCGACAGGACTACGAGCAGTACTTC. Filled out from reference TRBV28 and TRBJ2-7, the complete variable domain reads DVKVTQSSRYLVKRTGEKVFLECVQDMDHENMFWYRQDPGLGLRLIYFSYDVKMKEKGDIPEGYSVSREKKERFSLILESASTNQTSMYLCASSSRQDYEQYFGPGTRLTVT.

The rearrangement links TRBV7-9 to TRBJ2-7; D remains ambiguous. The CDR3 extends over 12 amino acids. Deletions cut 8 bases from V and 0 bases from J, with 8 bases between. The germline V gene encodes CDR1 SEHNR and CDR2 FQNEAQ (reference sequence). The CDR3 is CASATDSYEQYF. The CDR3 DNA sequence: TGTGCCAGCGCTACGGACTCCTACGAGCAGTACTTC.

The rearrangement links TRBV12-3 or TRBV12-4 to TRBJ1-1; D gene uncertain. V was pared by 5 bases and J by 4 bases, with 14 bases between. CDR3 size: 14 residues. The chain's CDR3 is CASSPRLVSTEAFF. As DNA, the CDR3 is TGTGCCAGCAGTCCTCGACTGGTTAGCACTGAAGCTTTCTTT.

This clonotype was observed many times. This chain connects TRBV5-4 to TRBJ2-1, with D perhaps TRBD1 (5 bases). The CDR3 is 17 amino acids. The germline CDR1 and CDR2 sequences are SGHNT and YYREEE (reference sequence). Trimming left V 0 bases short and J 5 bases short, with 18 bases between. The CDR3 DNA follows: TGTGCCAGCAGCTTGGATCTGGGCAGGGCCTTTGACAATGAGCAGTTCTTC. Encoded protein: CASSLDLGRAFDNEQFF.